This passage covers 11 T cell receptor beta chains from one sample sequenced in a study of beta chain features in type 1 diabetes (dated by TCRdb to the late 2010s). Libraries came from the immunoSEQ multiplex PCR assay. All of the isolated RNA was reverse transcribed with the High Capacity cDNA Reverse Transcription Kit, so expressed TCRB transcripts were sequenced. TCRdb mirrors the immuneACCESS table, restricted to in-frame sequences. Some clones are absent from its copies; in checked studies, under half trace to an unresolved V gene, and the reason for the others is unknown. This sample has a few hundred thousand clones in its table, and 10% to 15% of those were observed once. More than 0.015% of the sample rests with the top ten. The sample comprised naive CD4+ T cells from blood. The cell subset or site label, read with the paper, signifies: true naive CD4+ T cells. These receptors were collected from a man aged 18 to 30 in good health.

This clone was recorded a few times. V is TRBV7-9 and J is TRBJ2-1, with 8 bases matching TRBD2. Germline CDR1 and CDR2: SEHNR and FQNEAQ (reference sequence). This CDR3 region has 18 residues. The trim removed 1 base at V and 5 bases at J, leaving 13 bases unmatched. CDR3 protein: CASSLVGRSGGSHNEQFF. DNA for the CDR3: TGTGCCAGCAGCTTAGTAGGTCGGAGCGGGGGATCCCACAATGAGCAGTTCTTC.

This clone was seen a handful of times. This chain connects TRBV6-6 to TRBJ1-2, with TRBD1 matching 7 bases. V was pared by 4 bases and J by 7 bases, with 9 bases of the junction left unmatched. CDR3 length: 14 amino acids. Germline CDR1 reads MNHNY; CDR2 reads SVGAGI (reference sequence). This CDR3 reads CASSSWDSPIGYTF. CDR3 nucleotide sequence: TGTGCCAGCAGTTCCTGGGACAGCCCCATTGGCTACACCTTC.

This clone was seen more than once but under ten times. The chain recombines TRBV19 with TRBJ2-5; 9 bases agree with TRBD1. From germline, CDR1 is LNHDA and CDR2 SQIVND (reference sequence). J gave up 5 bases and V 5 bases, and 6 bases lay outside the gene matches. CDR3 length: 14 amino acids. CDR3 DNA: TGTGCCAGTAGTGCACAGGGGGCGGAGGAGACCCAGTACTTC. Translated: CASSAQGAEETQYF.

The chain uses TRBV7-9 and TRBJ2-7; 7 nucleotides match TRBD1. Per germline, CDR1 SEHNR and CDR2 FQNEAQ (reference sequence). Trimming removed 1 base from V and 5 bases from J; junction bases left unmatched: 2. CDR3 length equals 13 residues. The DNA of the CDR3 is TGTGCCAGCAGCTTAGTAGGGGGCGACGAGCAGTACTTC. Translated: CASSLVGGDEQYF.

The chain has TRBV2 and TRBJ1-1; the D is unclear. The germline gives CDR1 SNHLY, CDR2 FYNNEI. V shed 3 bases and J shed 1 base, with 6 bases lying between them. This CDR3 comprises 13 residues. Written as DNA, the CDR3 is TGTGCCAGCAGTGATATCCGGAACACTGAAGCTTTCTTT. This sequence encodes CASSDIRNTEAFF.

The chain combines TRBV30 with TRBJ2-4; 9 nucleotides align to TRBD2. CDR1 and CDR2 from the germline V gene are GTSNPN and SVGIG (reference sequence). J was trimmed by 7 bases and V by 5 bases; bases with no gene match: 6. The CDR3 totals 13 residues. The DNA for the CDR3 is TGTGCCTGGTCTAGCGGGAAAGCGAACATTCAGTACTTC. Translating gives CAWSSGKANIQYF.

CDR3 nucleotide sequence: TGTGCCAGCAGCGTAGGCTCACAGAAACAAGAGACCCAGTACTTC. Encoded protein: CASSVGSQKQETQYF. V is TRBV9 and J is TRBJ2-5; D is undetermined. CDR1 and CDR2 (germline): SGDLS, YYNGEE. The V gene lost 0 bases and the J gene lost 2 bases, with 11 bases spanning the gap. The CDR3 covers 15 residues.

This clone was counted only a few times. The sample has other DNA sequences that encode this CDR3 too. The CDR3 bases are TGTGCCAGCAGCCTGGGACTAGCGGGCTACGAGCAGTACTTC. Its translation is CASSLGLAGYEQYF. The gene calls are TRBV7-2 and TRBJ2-7, with TRBD2 matching 12 bases. Germline V CDR1 and CDR2: SGHTA, FQGNSA. J gave up 3 bases and V 5 bases, and 2 bases lay outside the gene matches. The CDR3 contains 14 residues.

This clone has just a few counts. This chain links TRBV5-1 with TRBJ1-6; 8 positions agree with TRBD1. The CDR3 spans 14 residues. The germline gives CDR1 SGHRS, CDR2 YFSETQ. V shed 4 bases and J 6 bases; nucleotides not matched to a gene: 3. Written as DNA, the CDR3 is TGCGCCAGCAGCAGGACAGGGAGTAATTCACCCCTCCACTTT. It is translated as CASSRTGSNSPLHF. Together with reference TRBV5-1 and TRBJ1-6, the CDR3 gives the full variable domain: KAGVTQTPRYLIKTRGQQVTLSCSPISGHRSVSWYQQTPGQGLQFLFEYFSETQRNKGNFPGRFSGRQFSNSRSEMNVSTLELGDSALYLCASSRTGSNSPLHFGNGTRLTVT.

J is TRBJ2-1 and V is TRBV7-2, with 7 bases aligning to TRBD2. Unmatched junction bases numbered 15, after V lost 5 bases and J lost 11 bases. Germline CDR1 reads SGHTA; CDR2 reads FQGNSA. The CDR3 consists of 15 residues. The CDR3 DNA sequence: TGTGCCAGCAGCGGGGCTGGTCGGGCTAGCGGCCAGCAGTTCTTC. Translated: CASSGAGRASGQQFF.

The rearrangement uses TRBV28 and TRBJ2-1; 7 bases fit TRBD2. V gave up 6 bases and J gave up 6 bases; unmatched junction bases: 14. The germline V gene has CDR1 MDHEN and CDR2 SYDVKM. The CDR3 length is 16 residues. The CDR3 nucleotides read TGTGCCAGCAGAAAACGTAGGGGCGGGAGCTCCAATGAGCAGTTCTTC. It encodes CASRKRRGGSSNEQFF.